These T cell receptor beta chains were read from a single sample in a study of blood T cells in healthy people across ages. One entry per CDR3 protein, called by TCRdb with MiXCR from the 5' RACE reads. The table has about 640,000 distinct CDR3 sequences, over 40% seen once. Sequencing used blood. These receptor sequences come from a man older than 75 in good health. CDR3s leave out the opening cysteine and the closing phenylalanine or tryptophan. Fields, in order: V gene, J gene, CDR3 protein.

V gene: TRBV6-2/TRBV6-3
J gene: TRBJ1-1
CDR3 protein: ASSQLGAVNTEAF

V gene: TRBV5-1
J gene: TRBJ2-3
CDR3 protein: ASAAWGSETDTQY

V gene: TRBV2
J gene: TRBJ1-2
CDR3 protein: ASSIRGPSGYT

V gene: TRBV20-1
J gene: TRBJ2-7
CDR3 protein: SAIIAGGTGDEQY

V gene: TRBV4-2
J gene: TRBJ2-3
CDR3 protein: ASSMTEITDTQY

V gene: TRBV28
J gene: TRBJ2-7
CDR3 protein: ATGTGGLNEQY

V gene: TRBV15
J gene: TRBJ2-1
CDR3 protein: ATSRLLAGRYNEQF

V gene: TRBV9
J gene: TRBJ2-1
CDR3 protein: ASSGWPSLASNEQF

V gene: TRBV5-1
J gene: TRBJ2-5
CDR3 protein: ASSTDVQETQY

V gene: TRBV14
J gene: TRBJ1-2
CDR3 protein: ASSQMGIYGYT

V gene: TRBV2
J gene: TRBJ2-7
CDR3 protein: ASGVIRTYEQY

V gene: TRBV6-5
J gene: TRBJ2-2
CDR3 protein: ASSELQGTPGELF

V gene: TRBV20-1
J gene: TRBJ2-4
CDR3 protein: SATGTALAKNIQY

V gene: TRBV7-2
J gene: TRBJ2-3
CDR3 protein: ASSITGFTDTQY

V gene: TRBV3-1
J gene: TRBJ2-2
CDR3 protein: ASSQSVRGNTGELF

V gene: TRBV7-8
J gene: TRBJ2-7
CDR3 protein: ASSLVSSGLSYEQY

V gene: TRBV11-3
J gene: TRBJ2-7
CDR3 protein: ASSLDEQY

V gene: TRBV10-3
J gene: TRBJ2-5
CDR3 protein: AISAGQGAETQY

V gene: TRBV27
J gene: TRBJ2-7
CDR3 protein: ASSFLAGVYEQY

V gene: TRBV5-5
J gene: TRBJ2-3
CDR3 protein: ASSLGSQGAYSTDTQY

V gene: TRBV30
J gene: TRBJ1-5
CDR3 protein: AWSRVGPNQPQH

V gene: TRBV5-1
J gene: TRBJ1-2
CDR3 protein: ASTATGAEYGYT

V gene: TRBV2
J gene: -
CDR3 protein: ASSEGDIAYEQY

V gene: TRBV28
J gene: TRBJ1-2
CDR3 protein: ASSTYPDMNYGYT

V gene: TRBV2
J gene: TRBJ2-7
CDR3 protein: ASGGNSYEQY

V gene: TRBV20-1
J gene: TRBJ2-3
CDR3 protein: SVNSGGAVDTQY

V gene: TRBV10-3
J gene: TRBJ2-7
CDR3 protein: AISDKVYEQY

V gene: TRBV20-1
J gene: TRBJ1-2
CDR3 protein: SAKKGDYGYT

V gene: TRBV5-1
J gene: TRBJ2-1
CDR3 protein: ASSLGWLSLRTNDNEQF

V gene: TRBV20-1
J gene: TRBJ2-5
CDR3 protein: SASRLAGEVWETQY

V gene: TRBV28
J gene: TRBJ2-7
CDR3 protein: ASSLDKMTGGVYEQY

V gene: TRBV28
J gene: TRBJ2-3
CDR3 protein: ASRFPGPQGGDTQY

V gene: TRBV30
J gene: TRBJ2-1
CDR3 protein: AGSAVNEQF

V gene: TRBV9
J gene: TRBJ1-2
CDR3 protein: ASSPGAGGIYGYT

V gene: TRBV28
J gene: TRBJ2-7
CDR3 protein: ASSSKGAGSYEQY

V gene: TRBV3-1
J gene: TRBJ1-3
CDR3 protein: ASSQISRNTIY

V gene: TRBV12-3/TRBV12-4
J gene: TRBJ2-1
CDR3 protein: ASSRGLTSGYNEQF

V gene: TRBV18
J gene: TRBJ2-5
CDR3 protein: ASSPQGQY

V gene: TRBV13
J gene: TRBJ2-7
CDR3 protein: ASSLVRTGSSYEQY

V gene: TRBV12-3/TRBV12-4
J gene: TRBJ2-7
CDR3 protein: ASSPGRGRLYAYEQY

V gene: TRBV20-1
J gene: -
CDR3 protein: SAWDRAGEQY

V gene: TRBV5-1
J gene: TRBJ2-3
CDR3 protein: ASSLAGLADPSTDTQY